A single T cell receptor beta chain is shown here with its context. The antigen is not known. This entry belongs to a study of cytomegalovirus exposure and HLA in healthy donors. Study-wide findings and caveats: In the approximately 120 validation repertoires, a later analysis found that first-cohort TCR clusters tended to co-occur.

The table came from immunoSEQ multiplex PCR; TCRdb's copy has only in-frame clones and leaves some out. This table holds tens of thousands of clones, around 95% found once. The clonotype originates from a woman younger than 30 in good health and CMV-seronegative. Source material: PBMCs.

The CDR3 region is CASSRGQGAEAFF. The CDR3 DNA is TGTGCCAGCTCACGGGGACAGGGGGCGGAAGCTTTCTTT. The chain links TRBV18 to TRBJ1-1; TRBD1 agrees at 12 bases. The CDR3 sequence is 13 residues long. V gave up 4 bases and J gave up 8 bases; unmatched junction bases: 2. Germline-derived CDR1 and CDR2 are KGHSH and LQKENI.